The next 25 T cell receptor beta chains were all read from a single sample in a study of T cells in Graves' hyperthyroidism and ophthalmopathy. What was amplified from RNA transcripts were TCR beta CDR3 regions. With the HTBI primer set, the TCR CDR3 went through a first round of RT-PCR. TCRdb re-called the multiplex PCR reads with MiXCR, one entry per CDR3 protein. In the table there are 220,000 or so distinct CDR3 sequences, 16% of which are singletons. Sequenced sample: blood. These receptors all come from a woman in her late teens or twenties with Graves' ophthalmopathy.

This rearrangement joins TRBV6-2 or TRBV6-3 to TRBJ1-1; 8 nucleotides agree with TRBD1. Per the germline V gene, CDR1 is MNHEY and CDR2 is SVGEGT. The ends lost 7 bases at V and 3 bases at J; junction bases unmatched: 10. This CDR3 has 15 residues. CDR3: CASTRQGWGDTEAFF. DNA for the CDR3: TGTGCCAGCACCCGACAGGGGTGGGGAGACACTGAAGCTTTCTTT.

In this sample, this clonotype turned up many times. The CDR3 DNA reads TGTGCCAGCAGGAACAGCGTGAACACTGAAGCTTTCTTT. Amino acid sequence: CASRNSVNTEAFF. V usage is TRBV27 and J usage is TRBJ1-1; the D is unclear. From germline, CDR1 is MNHEY and CDR2 SMNVEV (reference sequence). Trimming took off 6 bases at V and 0 bases at J, with 8 bases between the two ends. The CDR3 is made up of 13 amino acids.

This clonotype was counted many times. The J gene is TRBJ2-7, the V gene TRBV28; 16 nucleotides align to TRBD2. Trimming cost V 6 bases and J 0 bases; bases outside gene matches: 8. Germline values: CDR1 MDHEN, CDR2 SYDVKM. The CDR3 is made up of 18 amino acids. In DNA, the CDR3 is TGTGCCAGCAGGTACCAGGGACTAGCGGGGGGGAGCTCCTACGAGCAGTACTTC. This encodes CASRYQGLAGGSSYEQYF. Supplemented by reference TRBV28 and TRBJ2-7, the full variable domain reads DVKVTQSSRYLVKRTGEKVFLECVQDMDHENMFWYRQDPGLGLRLIYFSYDVKMKEKGDIPEGYSVSREKKERFSLILESASTNQTSMYLCASRYQGLAGGSSYEQYFGPGTRLTVT.

This rearrangement joins TRBV29-1 to TRBJ2-1, with TRBD2 matching over 9 bases. CDR1 and CDR2 (germline): SQVTM, ANQGSEA. After removal of 6 bases from V and 5 bases from J, the junction contained 11 bases not matched to a gene. This CDR3 comprises 15 residues. CDR3 loop: CSVSYPGTSNNEQFF. The CDR3 DNA reads TGCAGCGTCTCCTACCCCGGGACTAGCAACAATGAGCAGTTCTTC.

This clonotype appeared a few times. This CDR3 is CASRRQGSGGHEQYF. In DNA form, the CDR3 reads TGTGCCAGCAGGCGCCAGGGTAGCGGGGGGCACGAGCAGTACTTC. The chain couples TRBV7-8 to TRBJ2-7, with TRBD2 matching over 10 bases. The CDR3 length is 15 residues. The V and J ends lost 6 bases and 5 bases, in that order; junction bases with no gene match: 10. Per germline, CDR1 SGHVS and CDR2 FQNEAQ.

This clonotype showed up many times. V is TRBV4-1 and J is TRBJ2-1; D may be TRBD2 (6 bases). There are 15 residues in the CDR3. From germline, CDR1 is MGHRA and CDR2 YSYEKL. Trimming pared 3 bases from V and 2 bases from J, leaving 11 bases between. The CDR3 loop reads CASSQEGAPYNEQFF. Here the CDR3 DNA reads TGCGCCAGCAGCCAGGAGGGTGCCCCCTACAATGAGCAGTTCTTC.

This clonotype was counted at least ten times. This rearrangement joins TRBV11-2 to TRBJ2-1, with D possibly matching TRBD2 (6 bases). The germline CDR1 and CDR2 sequences are SGHAT and FQNNGV. CDR3 length: 15 amino acids. Trimming shortened V by 4 bases and J by 6 bases, and 16 bases separated the two germline ends. The CDR3 reads CASSSRDGRSNEQFF. In DNA form, the CDR3 reads TGTGCCAGCAGCTCACGGGACGGGAGATCCAATGAGCAGTTCTTC.

This clonotype was recorded many times. The gene calls are TRBV18 and TRBJ2-2, with TRBD1 as a possible D gene (6 bases). From germline, CDR1 is KGHSH and CDR2 LQKENI. CDR3 length: 16 amino acids. V lost 4 bases and J lost 0, with 12 bases in between. CDR3 DNA sequence: TGTGCCAGCTCACGCTCGGGGACAACGAACACCGGGGAGCTGTTTTTT. This codes for CASSRSGTTNTGELFF.

This clonotype was picked up many times. The chain links TRBV6-5 to TRBJ1-1; no definite D call. V dropped 0 bases and J dropped 0 bases, with 2 bases sitting between them. Germline V lookup: CDR1 MNHEY, CDR2 SVGAGI. The CDR3 is 13 amino acids. Written as DNA, the CDR3 is TGTGCCAGCAGTTACTCCATGAACACTGAAGCTTTCTTT. This translates into CASSYSMNTEAFF.

The V call is TRBV29-1, the J call TRBJ2-3; 13 bases are a match to TRBD2. With 6 bases clipped from V and 5 bases from J, the junction kept 17 bases outside the gene matches. In germline, CDR1 is SQVTM, CDR2 ANQGSEA. CDR3 size: 18 residues. CDR3 sequence (DNA): TGCAGCGTCTGTTTGATCGGGACTAGCGGGGCGGGGGGAGATACGCAGTATTTT. Amino acid sequence: CSVCLIGTSGAGGDTQYF.

This clonotype was detected many times. The chain has TRBV20-1 and TRBJ1-2, with TRBD1 identical over 10 bases. This CDR3 is 13 amino acids long. Germline V lookup: CDR1 DFQATT, CDR2 SNEGSKA (reference sequence). The V segment lost 6 bases and the J segment 4 bases; nucleotides outside the gene matches: 5. Here the CDR3 reads CSATRDRGYGYTF. In DNA, the CDR3 is TGCAGTGCCACCCGGGACAGGGGCTATGGCTACACCTTC.

This clonotype was counted ten times or more. This chain uses TRBV5-1 with TRBJ2-6; perhaps TRBD1 as D (5 bases). The germline CDR1 and CDR2 sequences are SGHRS and YFSETQ. The V end lost 3 bases, the J end lost 4 bases, and 14 bases lay between the germline ends. The CDR3 spans 16 residues. CDR3 sequence (DNA): TGCGCCAGCAGCTCTGATGGGGCGGCGGGGGCCAACGTCCTGACTTTC. This encodes CASSSDGAAGANVLTF.

This clonotype has a count of ten or more. The CDR3 sequence is CASRSSAAPDTEAFF. CDR3 nucleotides: TGTGCCAGCAGATCCTCGGCGGCACCGGACACTGAAGCTTTCTTT. The V gene is TRBV28, the J gene TRBJ1-1; D unclear. This CDR3 is built from 15 residues. V was trimmed by 6 bases and J by 3 bases, leaving 17 bases between them. Germline V gene data show CDR1 as MDHEN and CDR2 as SYDVKM. Using reference TRBV28 and TRBJ1-1 for the parts outside the CDR3, the full variable domain is DVKVTQSSRYLVKRTGEKVFLECVQDMDHENMFWYRQDPGLGLRLIYFSYDVKMKEKGDIPEGYSVSREKKERFSLILESASTNQTSMYLCASRSSAAPDTEAFFGQGTRLTVV.

The chain couples TRBV4-1 to TRBJ1-2, with 7 bases that match TRBD1. V was pared by 4 bases and J by 6 bases, with 5 bases of the junction left unmatched. Germline assignment: CDR1 MGHRA and CDR2 YSYEKL. This CDR3 comprises 13 residues. The CDR3 sequence: CASSLSTGNGYTF. The CDR3 region has the DNA TGCGCCAGCAGCCTGTCGACAGGGAATGGCTACACCTTC.

A few counts support this clonotype. A much larger clone sits a single nucleotide away, making a read error possible. The chain has TRBV27 and TRBJ1-2; a possible D gene is TRBD1 (6 bases). Trimming took 7 bases from V and 2 from J, leaving 17 bases between them. Germline V gene lookup returns CDR1 MNHEY and CDR2 SMNVEV (reference sequence). This CDR3 comprises 15 residues. The CDR3 bases are TGTGCCAGCACTTCGTTGAGGGGGGCGAACTATGGCTACACCTTC. Its protein is CASTSLRGANYGYTF.

This clonotype was detected many times. The gene calls are TRBV7-9 and TRBJ2-1; 11 nucleotides align to TRBD2. Germline loops: CDR1 SEHNR, CDR2 FQNEAQ (reference sequence). V was pared by 1 base and J by 2 bases, with 7 bases of the junction left unmatched. The CDR3 loop spans 18 amino acids. The CDR3 protein is CASSLEGTSGPTYNEQFF. DNA of the CDR3: TGTGCCAGCAGCTTAGAAGGGACTAGCGGCCCCACCTACAATGAGCAGTTCTTC.

V is TRBV9 and J is TRBJ1-6; 10 nucleotides match TRBD1. V shed 4 bases and J 9 bases; nucleotides not matched to a gene: 4. CDR1 and CDR2 from the germline V gene are SGDLS and YYNGEE. This CDR3 region has 14 residues. CDR3 sequence reads: CASSKRTGGSPLHF. The DNA for the CDR3 is TGTGCCAGCAGCAAACGGACAGGGGGTTCACCCCTCCACTTT.

The chain recombines TRBV28 with TRBJ2-7, with D perhaps being TRBD1 or TRBD2 (5 bases each). Trimming removed 3 bases from V and 5 bases from J, with 11 bases in between. Germline assignment: CDR1 MDHEN and CDR2 SYDVKM. The CDR3 spans 13 residues. The CDR3 DNA is TGTGCCAGCAGTTTTTGGGGGACGGACGAGCAGTACTTC. It yields the protein CASSFWGTDEQYF.

The chain has TRBV5-1 and TRBJ2-1, with TRBD1 identical over 8 bases. CDR3 length: 12 residues. Per germline, CDR1 SGHRS and CDR2 YFSETQ. V was pared by 4 bases and J by 9 bases, with 3 bases of the junction left unmatched. CDR3 nucleotide sequence: TGCGCCAGCAGCATGACAGGGGTTGAGCAGTTCTTC. Translation gives CASSMTGVEQFF. Supplemented by reference TRBV5-1 and TRBJ2-1, the full variable domain reads KAGVTQTPRYLIKTRGQQVTLSCSPISGHRSVSWYQQTPGQGLQFLFEYFSETQRNKGNFPGRFSGRQFSNSRSEMNVSTLELGDSALYLCASSMTGVEQFFGPGTRLTVL.

V usage is TRBV15 and J usage is TRBJ2-1, with no clear D. The end of the DNA fits TRBJ2-7 better, so the J call may be wrong. The CDR3 length is 13 residues. The germline V gene has CDR1 LNHNV and CDR2 YYDKDF (reference sequence). CDR3 bases: TGTGCCACCAGCAGACCTACTAACAATGAGCAGTACTTC. It translates to CATSRPTNNEQYF.

This clonotype appeared many times. This chain links TRBV20-1 with TRBJ2-5; 12 bases agree with TRBD2. The CDR3 is made up of 16 amino acids. Germline V gene data show CDR1 as DFQATT and CDR2 as SNEGSKA (reference sequence). V lost 0 bases and J lost 7; bases outside the gene matches: 9. CDR3: CSARDFTSGRIGTQYF. The CDR3 coding sequence is TGCAGTGCTAGAGATTTTACTAGCGGGAGGATTGGGACCCAGTACTTC.

This clonotype was detected a few times. The V and J genes are TRBV6-4 and TRBJ1-2; no reliable D call. Deletions cut 4 bases from V and 4 bases from J, with 13 bases between. The CDR3 length is 14 residues. Looked up from germline, CDR1 is MRHNA and CDR2 is SNTAGT. DNA for the CDR3: TGTGCCAGCAGTGCGGAACTAAGTAGCTATGGCTACACCTTC. Translating it yields CASSAELSSYGYTF.

This clonotype was counted many times. This rearrangement joins TRBV6-1 to TRBJ1-2; TRBD1 matches 7 bases. The CDR3 is made up of 13 amino acids. J was trimmed by 5 bases and V by 2 bases; bases with no gene match: 2. Germline assignment: CDR1 MNHNS and CDR2 SASEGT. CDR3 sequence: CASSESTGYGYTF. CDR3 coding DNA: TGTGCCAGCAGTGAATCGACAGGGTATGGCTACACCTTC.

This clonotype was detected ten times or more. The chain employs TRBV18 and TRBJ2-1; D is unresolved. This CDR3 spans 17 amino acids. Germline CDR1 is KGHSH and CDR2 is LQKENI. V was cut by 3 bases and J by 0 bases, with 15 bases left in between. This CDR3 reads CASSPPPWQTSYNEQFF. The CDR3 nucleotides are TGTGCCAGCTCACCGCCCCCCTGGCAGACCTCCTACAATGAGCAGTTCTTC.

This clonotype was detected many times. V and J are TRBV28 and TRBJ2-3; no clear D gene. Germline-derived CDR1 and CDR2 are MDHEN and SYDVKM. This CDR3 has 12 amino acids. V was clipped by 6 bases and J by 6 bases, with 10 bases between them. The CDR3 sequence is CASSNLGDTQYF. For the CDR3, the DNA is TGTGCCAGCAGCAATTTGGGGGATACGCAGTATTTT.